This T cell receptor (beta chain) derives from a study of CD4 T cell repertoires in COVID-19. Study-level findings and limits: Several top expanded SARS-CoV-2-reactive clonotypes were shared by two or three memory subsets.

Trimming cost V 5 bases and J 5 bases, with 15 bases left between them. Germline CDR1 SEHNR, CDR2 FQNEAQ (reference sequence). The CDR3 spans 14 residues. These memory T cells were uncultured and sequenced directly after ex vivo isolation. TCRdb's table, derived via immunoSEQ multiplex PCR, lists solely in-frame clones and lacks some. The table has 23,000 or so clones, roughly 84% seen once. As for this clone: Its cognate antigen is unknown.

This TCR was sampled from a human donor who had COVID-19. Sequenced material: central memory CD4+ T cells from blood, taken before the COVID-19 pandemic. The chain is built from TRBV7-9 and TRBJ1-1; maybe TRBD1 (6 bases). The CDR3 reads CASSEQGTGTEAFF. As DNA, the CDR3 is TGTGCCAGCAGCGAACAGGGTACAGGAACTGAAGCTTTCTTT.